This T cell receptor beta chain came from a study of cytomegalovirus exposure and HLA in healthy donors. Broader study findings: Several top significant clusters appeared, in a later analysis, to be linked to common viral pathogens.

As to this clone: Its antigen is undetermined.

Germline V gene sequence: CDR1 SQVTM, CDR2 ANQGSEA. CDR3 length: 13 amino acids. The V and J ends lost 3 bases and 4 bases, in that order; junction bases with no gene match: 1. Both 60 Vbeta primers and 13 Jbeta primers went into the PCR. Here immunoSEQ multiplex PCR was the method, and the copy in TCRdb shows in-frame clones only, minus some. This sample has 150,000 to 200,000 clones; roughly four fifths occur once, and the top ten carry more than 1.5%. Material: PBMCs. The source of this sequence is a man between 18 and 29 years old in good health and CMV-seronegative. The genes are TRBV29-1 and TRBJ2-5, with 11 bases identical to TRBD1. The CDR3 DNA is TGCAGCGTTGAGGACAGGGGGCGAGAGACCCAGTACTTC. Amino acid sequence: CSVEDRGRETQYF.